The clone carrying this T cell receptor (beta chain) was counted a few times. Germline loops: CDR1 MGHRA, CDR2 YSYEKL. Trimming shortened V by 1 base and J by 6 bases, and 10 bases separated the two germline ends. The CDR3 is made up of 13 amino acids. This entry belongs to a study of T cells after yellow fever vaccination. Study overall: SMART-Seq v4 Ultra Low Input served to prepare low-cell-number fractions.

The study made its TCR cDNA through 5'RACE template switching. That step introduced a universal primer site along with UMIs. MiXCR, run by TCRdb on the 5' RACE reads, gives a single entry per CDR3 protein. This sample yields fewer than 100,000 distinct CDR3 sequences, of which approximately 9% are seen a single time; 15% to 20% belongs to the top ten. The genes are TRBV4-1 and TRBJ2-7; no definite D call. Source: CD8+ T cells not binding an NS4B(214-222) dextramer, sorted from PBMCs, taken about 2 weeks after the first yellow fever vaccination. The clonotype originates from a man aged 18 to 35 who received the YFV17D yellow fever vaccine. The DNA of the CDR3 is TGCGCCAGCAGCCAAGTGGGCTCTCCCGAGCAGTACTTC. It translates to CASSQVGSPEQYF.